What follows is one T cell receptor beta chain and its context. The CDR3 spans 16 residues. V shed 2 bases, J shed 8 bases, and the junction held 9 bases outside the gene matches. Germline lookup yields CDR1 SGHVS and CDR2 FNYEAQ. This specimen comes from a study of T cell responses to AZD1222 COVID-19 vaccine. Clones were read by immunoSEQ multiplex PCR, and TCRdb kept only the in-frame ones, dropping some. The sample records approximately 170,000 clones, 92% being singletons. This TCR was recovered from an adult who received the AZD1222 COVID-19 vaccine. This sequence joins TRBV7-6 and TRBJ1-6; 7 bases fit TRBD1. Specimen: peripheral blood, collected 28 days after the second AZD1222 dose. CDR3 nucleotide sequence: TGTGCCAGCAGCTTAAGTAGAAGGGACAGCGATTCACCCCTCCACTTT. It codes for CASSLSRRDSDSPLHF. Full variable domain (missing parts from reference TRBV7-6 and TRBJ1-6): GAGVSQSPRYKVTKRGQDVALRCDPISGHVSLYWYRQALGQGPEFLTYFNYEAQQDKSGLPNDRFSAERPEGSISTLTIQRTEQRDSAMYRCASSLSRRDSDSPLHFGNGTRLTVT.